Listed here is a single T cell receptor (beta chain). Naive CD8 cells were CD45RO-negative, positively selected for CCR7, excluding terminally differentiated effector memory CD45RA+ cells. Assay: immunoSEQ multiplex PCR; the TCRdb copy retains only in-frame clones and omits some. The table shows some 2.1 million clones, with around 93% occurring only once. The data originate from a study of shared clonotypes between healthy human individuals. This CDR3 is built from 17 residues. The J segment lost 0 bases and the V segment lost 3 bases, leaving 6 bases of the junction unmatched. In germline, CDR1 is SGHKS, CDR2 YYEKEE (reference sequence).

The chain has TRBV5-5 and TRBJ2-6, with 7 bases aligning to TRBD1. This sequence was found in a man in his late teens or twenties in good health. Some clones in this sample may be carry-over from other donors' samples. Sequenced: naive CD8+ T cells from PBMCs. CDR3 region: CASSSDRALSGANVLTF. In nucleotides, the CDR3 is TGTGCCAGCAGCTCAGACAGGGCCCTCTCTGGGGCCAACGTCCTGACTTTC.